This passage covers 6 T cell receptor beta chains from one sample sequenced in a study of CD8 T cells in ankylosing spondylitis. Findings of the study overall: Made up of 7 to 9 highly homologous variants, a TCR beta motif appeared characteristic of ankylosing spondylitis blood.

These TCRs are of unknown antigen specificity. TCRdb reprocessed the 5' RACE reads via MiXCR and lists one record per CDR3 protein. In the table there are over 700,000 distinct CDR3 sequences, around 19% of which are singletons. Sequencing was carried out using blood, either unsorted or a sorted T cell fraction (not recorded which). These TCRs come from a male donor with ankylosing spondylitis.

Turning to this clonotype: The junction and the germline gene differ at one end; a read error may be behind it. V is TRBV7-9 and J is TRBJ1-2, with D tentatively TRBD1 (6 bases). The CDR3 length is 11 residues. The V gene's germline CDR1 is SEHNR and CDR2 FQNEAQ (reference sequence). The chain's CDR3 is CASSSLTGFNF. CDR3 sequence (DNA): TGTGCCAGCAGCTCACTTACAGGGTTCAACTTC.

V and J are TRBV7-9 and TRBJ2-3; 10 nucleotides line up with TRBD2. Germline CDR1 SEHNR, CDR2 FQNEAQ (reference sequence). V was pared by 2 bases and J by 2 bases, with 4 bases of the junction left unmatched. CDR3 length: 16 amino acids. The CDR3 nucleotides are TGTGCCAGCAGCTTAACTAGCGGGGACGTCACAGATACGCAGTATTTT. It translates to CASSLTSGDVTDTQYF.

The chain employs TRBV27 and TRBJ2-3, with D uncertain. In germline, CDR1 is MNHEY, CDR2 SMNVEV (reference sequence). V gave up 5 bases and J gave up 1 base, with 16 bases separating them. The CDR3 is made up of 16 amino acids. CDR3 DNA: TGTGCCAGCAGTCCGATTGGGTTGCTGGGCACAGATACGCAGTATTTT. Translated, it gives CASSPIGLLGTDTQYF.

This clonotype was observed a single time. The CDR3 region is CASSWALAGAGETQYF. The CDR3 DNA is TGTGCCAGCAGCTGGGCGCTAGCGGGGGCTGGGGAGACCCAGTACTTC. The V gene is TRBV7-9, the J gene TRBJ2-5; TRBD2 aligns across 10 bases. The CDR3 extends over 16 amino acids. With V trimmed by 4 bases and J by 5 bases, 10 bases remained unmatched. The V gene's germline CDR1 is SEHNR and CDR2 FQNEAQ (reference sequence).

In DNA, the CDR3 is TGTGCCAGCCGAACCGGGACAGCGTACTCTGGGGCCAACGTCCTGACTTTC. Residues: CASRTGTAYSGANVLTF. The chain couples TRBV28 to TRBJ2-6; 7 bases map to TRBD1. The CDR3 consists of 17 residues. V gave up 8 bases and J gave up 0 bases; unmatched junction bases: 10. Looked up from germline, CDR1 is MDHEN and CDR2 is SYDVKM.

V and J are TRBV7-9 and TRBJ1-1; D may be TRBD1 (6 bases). The CDR3 runs 14 residues. V was cut by 6 bases and J by 5 bases, with 16 bases left in between. In germline, CDR1 is SEHNR, CDR2 FQNEAQ (reference sequence). The CDR3 spells CASRSGGLGTEAFF. The CDR3, as DNA: TGTGCCAGCAGGTCCGGGGGCCTGGGGACTGAAGCTTTCTTT.